This T cell receptor (beta chain) was obtained from a study of CXCR3-negative and CXCR3-positive naive CD8 T cells. Overall study results and limits: Each naive subset displayed comparably high diversity, whereas memory CD8+ cells displayed much lower diversity. Upon cryopreservation, CXCR3 expression partially decreased, and most assays used fresh PBMCs.

The CDR3 covers 17 residues. Germline V CDR1 and CDR2: LGHNA, YSLEER. Regarding this clonotype: The target antigen is unknown.

Every CD8+ T cell subset underwent triplicate sorting at around 270,000 cells apiece. cDNA libraries for TRB were generated by 5' RACE incorporating UMI labels. TCRdb reanalyzed the 5' RACE reads and collapses them to one entry per CDR3 protein, without DNA. There are about 62,000 distinct CDR3 sequences in the sample, with 4.3% held by the top ten. This sequence joins TRBV4-3 and TRBJ2-7; TCRdb gives TRBD2 as the D gene, but with no DNA this cannot be confirmed. The sample was naive CXCR3- CD8+ T cells from blood. Described subset: CD45RO-CCR7+CD27+CD95- naive CD8+ T cells lacking CXCR3 (TNR3-). The clonotype comes from a human donor in good health. Some clones in this sample may be carry-over from other donors' samples. The CDR3 loop is CASSQLRGTSGSYEQYF.